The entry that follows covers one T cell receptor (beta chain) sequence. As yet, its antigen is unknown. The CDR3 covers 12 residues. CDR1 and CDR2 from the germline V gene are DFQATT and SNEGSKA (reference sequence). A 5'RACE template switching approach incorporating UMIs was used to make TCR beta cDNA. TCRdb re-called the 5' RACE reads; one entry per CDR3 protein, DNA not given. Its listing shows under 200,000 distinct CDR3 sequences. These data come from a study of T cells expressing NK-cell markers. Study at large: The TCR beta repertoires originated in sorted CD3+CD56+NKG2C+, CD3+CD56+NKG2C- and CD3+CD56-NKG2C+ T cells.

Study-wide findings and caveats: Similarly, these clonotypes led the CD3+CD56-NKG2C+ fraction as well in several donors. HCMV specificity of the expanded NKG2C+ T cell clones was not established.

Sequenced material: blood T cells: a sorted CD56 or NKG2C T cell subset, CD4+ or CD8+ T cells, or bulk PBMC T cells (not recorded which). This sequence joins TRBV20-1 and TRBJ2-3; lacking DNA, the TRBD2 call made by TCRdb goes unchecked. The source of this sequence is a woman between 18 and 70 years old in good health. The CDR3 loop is CSARRTSGTQYF.